Following are 14 T cell receptor beta chains from one sample sequenced in a study of regulatory T cells in long-lasting Graves disease. Arm-PCR of CDR3 regions with iRepertoire HTBI primers generated TCR beta libraries. TCRdb redid the calling of the multiplex PCR reads with MiXCR, one entry per CDR3 protein. The table shows 450,000 to 650,000 distinct CDR3 sequences, with about 16% occurring only once. The sample's time point: newly diagnosed GD, antithyroid drugs for less than 3 months. PBMCs provided the RNA from which the TCR library was made. The data were also submitted as part of a second study, on T cells in Graves' hyperthyroidism and ophthalmopathy.

Sequencing was performed on peripheral blood mononuclear cells (PBMCs), taken at new diagnosis, from a patient treated with antithyroid drugs. These receptors were obtained from a woman aged 35-65 years with Graves disease.

This clonotype was seen many times. The J gene is TRBJ2-5, the V gene TRBV6-2 or TRBV6-3; D perhaps matches TRBD1 (6 bases). V lost 7 bases to trimming and J lost 5 bases, with 17 bases between them. The CDR3 covers 14 residues. Germline values: CDR1 MNHEY, CDR2 SVGEGT. CDR3 sequence reads: CASNLGHPPETQYF. The CDR3 nucleotides are TGTGCCAGCAATTTGGGACACCCACCCGAGACCCAGTACTTC.

In this sample, this clonotype turned up many times. The genes are TRBV3-1 and TRBJ2-7; 10 bases align to TRBD2. Per the germline V gene, CDR1 is LGHDT and CDR2 is YNNKEL (reference sequence). The CDR3 extends over 16 amino acids. V gave up 0 bases and J gave up 5 bases; unmatched junction bases: 7. The CDR3 here is CASSQDGQRGGNEQYF. The CDR3 DNA sequence: TGTGCCAGCAGCCAAGATGGCCAGCGGGGGGGCAACGAGCAGTACTTC.

This clonotype showed up many times. V usage is TRBV20-1 and J usage is TRBJ1-2; unclear D gene. CDR3 size: 14 residues. Germline V CDR1 and CDR2: DFQATT, SNEGSKA (reference sequence). The V gene lost 7 bases and the J gene lost 0 bases, with 15 bases spanning the gap. The CDR3 is CSVLPSQTNYGYTF. The CDR3 coding sequence is TGCAGTGTGTTACCCTCCCAGACTAACTATGGCTACACCTTC.

The sample holds many counts of this clonotype. The chain has TRBV2 and TRBJ1-1, with TRBD1 as a possible D gene (6 bases). Trimming shortened V by 5 bases and J by 4 bases, and 17 bases separated the two germline ends. This CDR3 has 15 residues. Germline CDR1 reads SNHLY; CDR2 reads FYNNEI. In nucleotides, the CDR3 is TGTGCCAGCAGTTACACAGGGATTTTTGGCACTGAAGCTTTCTTT. This codes for CASSYTGIFGTEAFF.

This chain links TRBV28 with TRBJ2-6; 9 bases agree with TRBD1. The length of the CDR3 is 18 residues. With 6 bases clipped from V and 0 bases from J, the junction kept 9 bases outside the gene matches. The germline gives CDR1 MDHEN, CDR2 SYDVKM. The CDR3 sequence: CASSRGTGGGSGANVLTF. The CDR3 DNA reads TGTGCCAGCAGCCGCGGAACAGGGGGCGGCTCTGGGGCCAACGTCCTGACTTTC.

This clonotype occurred a few times. V is TRBV6-5 and J is TRBJ2-1; D might be TRBD1 (5 bases). The V gene lost 2 bases and the J gene lost 7 bases, with 18 bases spanning the gap. The CDR3 covers 16 residues. Germline V gene data show CDR1 as MNHEY and CDR2 as SVGAGI. The CDR3 DNA is TGTGCCAGCAGTTACCCCGACAGAAAGCGAGTGAATGAGCAGTTCTTC. Protein product: CASSYPDRKRVNEQFF.

This clonotype occurred many times. The chain joins TRBV12-3 or TRBV12-4 to TRBJ1-5; 7 nucleotides match TRBD1. V shed 6 bases, J shed 5 bases, and the junction held 4 bases outside the gene matches. The CDR3 extends over 13 amino acids. The DNA for the CDR3 is TGTGCCAGCAGACTACAGGGGCATCAGCCCCAGCATTTT. It specifies CASRLQGHQPQHF.

The rearrangement uses TRBV2 and TRBJ1-3, with no clear D. The CDR3 sequence is 15 residues long. The germline gives CDR1 SNHLY, CDR2 FYNNEI. Trimming removed 0 bases at V and 0 bases at J, with 6 bases between. DNA for the CDR3: TGTGCCAGCAGTGAAGCGCCGAACTCTGGAAACACCATATATTTT. It encodes CASSEAPNSGNTIYF.

This clonotype was recorded many times. The V call is TRBV18, the J call TRBJ1-2; the D is unclear. V gave up 0 bases and J gave up 4 bases, with 9 bases separating them. Germline CDR1 and CDR2: KGHSH and LQKENI. The CDR3 spans 14 residues. This CDR3 reads CASSPPSQPYGYTF. CDR3 DNA: TGTGCCAGCTCACCACCGAGTCAGCCCTATGGCTACACCTTC.

This clonotype appeared many times. The chain is built from TRBV3-1 and TRBJ1-3; possibly TRBD1 for D (6 bases). The CDR3 covers 15 residues. Germline-derived CDR1 and CDR2 are LGHDT and YNNKEL (reference sequence). Trimming pared 6 bases from V and 4 bases from J, leaving 16 bases between. CDR3 in DNA: TGTGCCAGCAGACTACAGGGACAAGCCGGAAACACCATATATTTT. Residues: CASRLQGQAGNTIYF. The complete variable domain, with remaining parts taken from reference TRBV3-1 and TRBJ1-3, reads DTAVSQTPKYLVTQMGNDKSIKCEQNLGHDTMYWYKQDSKKFLKIMFSYNNKELIINETVPNRFSPKSPDKAHLNLHINSLELGDSAVYFCASRLQGQAGNTIYFGEGSWLTVV.

The genes are TRBV5-5 and TRBJ2-3; D is unclear. V lost 7 bases and J 1 base, leaving 13 bases between the germline ends. This CDR3 is built from 14 residues. Germline CDR1 and CDR2: SGHKS and YYEKEE (reference sequence). CDR3 DNA sequence: TGTGCCAGCTGGAGTGGCCGGGGCACAGATACGCAGTATTTT. Amino acids: CASWSGRGTDTQYF.

Regarding this clonotype: Sequence at one end of the junction differs from germline and may be a read error. This chain joins TRBV18 and TRBJ1-6; TRBD1 is a possible D gene (6 bases). CDR1 and CDR2 (germline): KGHSH, LQKENI. There are 16 residues in the CDR3. The CDR3 region has the DNA TGTGCCAGCTTACCAACGGACAGCTCCTATAATTCACCCCTCCACTTT. Protein sequence: CASLPTDSSYNSPLHF.

Many counts were recorded for this clonotype. V is TRBV5-5 and J is TRBJ1-1; D gene unclear. Germline CDR1 and CDR2: SGHKS and YYEKEE (reference sequence). Trimming took off 0 bases at V and 1 base at J, with 4 bases between the two ends. CDR3 length: 13 residues. The CDR3 loop is CASSLGKNTEAFF. The DNA for the CDR3 is TGTGCCAGCAGCTTGGGCAAGAACACTGAAGCTTTCTTT.

Regarding this clonotype: A read error may produce the germline difference seen at one junction end. The chain is built from TRBV6-1 and TRBJ2-7, with D unresolved. The germline V gene encodes CDR1 MNHNS and CDR2 SASEGT. The CDR3 has 15 amino acids. CDR3 coding DNA: TGTGCCAGCAGTGATTTTCAGTGGTCGACCTACGGGCAGTACTTC. Protein product: CASSDFQWSTYGQYF.